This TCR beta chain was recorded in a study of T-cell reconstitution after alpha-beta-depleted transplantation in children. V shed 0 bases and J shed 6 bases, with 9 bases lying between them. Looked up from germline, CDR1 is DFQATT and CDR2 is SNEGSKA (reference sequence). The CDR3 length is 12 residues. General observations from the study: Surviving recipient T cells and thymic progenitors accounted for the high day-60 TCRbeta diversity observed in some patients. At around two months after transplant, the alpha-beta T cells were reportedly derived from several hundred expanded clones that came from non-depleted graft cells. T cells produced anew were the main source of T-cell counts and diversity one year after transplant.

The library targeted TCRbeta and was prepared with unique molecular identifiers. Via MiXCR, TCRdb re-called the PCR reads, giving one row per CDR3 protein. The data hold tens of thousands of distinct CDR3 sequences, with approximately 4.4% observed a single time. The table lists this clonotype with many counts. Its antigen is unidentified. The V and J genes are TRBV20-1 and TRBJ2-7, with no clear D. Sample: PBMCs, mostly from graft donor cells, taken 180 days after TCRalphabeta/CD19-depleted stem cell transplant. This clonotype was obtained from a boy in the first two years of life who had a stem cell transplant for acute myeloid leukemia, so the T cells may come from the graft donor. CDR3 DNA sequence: TGCAGTGCTAGAGAGACTCCCAGCGAGCAGTACGTC. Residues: CSARETPSEQYV.